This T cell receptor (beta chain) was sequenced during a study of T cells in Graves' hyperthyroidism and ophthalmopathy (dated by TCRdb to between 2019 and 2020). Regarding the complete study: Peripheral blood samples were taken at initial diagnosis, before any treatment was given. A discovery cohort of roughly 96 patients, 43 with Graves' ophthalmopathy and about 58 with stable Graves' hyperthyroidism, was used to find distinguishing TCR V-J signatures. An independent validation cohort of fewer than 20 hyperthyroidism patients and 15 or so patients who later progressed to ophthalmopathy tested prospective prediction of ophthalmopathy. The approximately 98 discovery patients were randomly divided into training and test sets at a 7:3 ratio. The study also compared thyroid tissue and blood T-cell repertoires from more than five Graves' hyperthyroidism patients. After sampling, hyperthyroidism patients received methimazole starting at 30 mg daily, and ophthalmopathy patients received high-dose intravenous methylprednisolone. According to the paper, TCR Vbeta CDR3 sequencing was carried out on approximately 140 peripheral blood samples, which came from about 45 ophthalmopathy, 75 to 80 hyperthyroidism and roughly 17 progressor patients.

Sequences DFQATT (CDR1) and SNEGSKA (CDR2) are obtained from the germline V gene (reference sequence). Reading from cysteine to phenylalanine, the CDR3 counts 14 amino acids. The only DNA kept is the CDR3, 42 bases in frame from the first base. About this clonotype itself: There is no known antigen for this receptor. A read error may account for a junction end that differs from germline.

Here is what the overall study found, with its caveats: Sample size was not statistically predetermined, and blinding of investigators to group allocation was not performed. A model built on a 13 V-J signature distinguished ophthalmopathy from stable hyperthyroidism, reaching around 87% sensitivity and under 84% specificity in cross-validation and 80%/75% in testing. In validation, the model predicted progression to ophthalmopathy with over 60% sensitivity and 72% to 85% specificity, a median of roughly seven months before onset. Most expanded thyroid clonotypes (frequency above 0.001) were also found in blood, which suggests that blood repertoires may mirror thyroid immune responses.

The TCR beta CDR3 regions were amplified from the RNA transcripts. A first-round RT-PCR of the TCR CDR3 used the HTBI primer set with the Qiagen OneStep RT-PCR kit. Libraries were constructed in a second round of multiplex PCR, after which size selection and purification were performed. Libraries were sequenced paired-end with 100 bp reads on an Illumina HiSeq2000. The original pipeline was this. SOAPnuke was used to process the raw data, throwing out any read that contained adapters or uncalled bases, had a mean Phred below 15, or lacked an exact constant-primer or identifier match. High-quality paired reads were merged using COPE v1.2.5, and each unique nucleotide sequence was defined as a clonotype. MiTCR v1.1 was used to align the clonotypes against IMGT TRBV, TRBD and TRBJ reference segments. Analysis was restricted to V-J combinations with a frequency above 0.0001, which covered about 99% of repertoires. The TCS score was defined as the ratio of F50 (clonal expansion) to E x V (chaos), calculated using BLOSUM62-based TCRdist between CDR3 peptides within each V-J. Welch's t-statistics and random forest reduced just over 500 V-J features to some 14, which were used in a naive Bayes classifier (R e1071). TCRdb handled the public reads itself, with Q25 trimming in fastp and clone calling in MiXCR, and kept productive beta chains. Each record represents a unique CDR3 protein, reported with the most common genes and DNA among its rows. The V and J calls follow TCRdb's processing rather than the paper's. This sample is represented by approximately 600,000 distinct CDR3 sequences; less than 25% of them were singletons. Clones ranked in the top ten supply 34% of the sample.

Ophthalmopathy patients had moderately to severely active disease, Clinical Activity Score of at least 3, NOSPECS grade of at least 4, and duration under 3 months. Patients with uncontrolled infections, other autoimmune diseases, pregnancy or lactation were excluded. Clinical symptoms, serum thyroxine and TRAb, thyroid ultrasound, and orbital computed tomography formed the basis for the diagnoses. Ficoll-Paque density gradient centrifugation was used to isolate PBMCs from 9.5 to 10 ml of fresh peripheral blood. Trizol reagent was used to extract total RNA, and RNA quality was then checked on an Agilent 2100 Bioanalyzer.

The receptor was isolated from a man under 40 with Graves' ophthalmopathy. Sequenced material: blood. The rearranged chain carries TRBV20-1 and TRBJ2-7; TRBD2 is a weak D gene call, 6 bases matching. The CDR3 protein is CSARVPGASGEQHF. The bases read TGCAGTGCTAGAGTACCGGGAGCATCGGGGGAGCAGCACTTC.